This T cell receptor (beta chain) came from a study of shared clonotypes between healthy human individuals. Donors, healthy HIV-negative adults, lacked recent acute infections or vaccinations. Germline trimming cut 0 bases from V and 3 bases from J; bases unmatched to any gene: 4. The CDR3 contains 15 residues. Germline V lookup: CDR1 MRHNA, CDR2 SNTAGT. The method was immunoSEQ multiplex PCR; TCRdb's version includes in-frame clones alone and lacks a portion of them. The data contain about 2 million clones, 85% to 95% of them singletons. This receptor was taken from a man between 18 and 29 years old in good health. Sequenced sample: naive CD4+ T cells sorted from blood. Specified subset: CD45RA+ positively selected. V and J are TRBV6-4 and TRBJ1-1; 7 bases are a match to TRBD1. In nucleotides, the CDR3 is TGTGCCAGCAGTGACTCGACAGGGAGGGACACTGAAGCTTTCTTT. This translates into CASSDSTGRDTEAFF.